Described below is a single T cell receptor (beta chain) sequence and its context. Its antigen is unknown. No much larger clone is present one base from it, and per-base qualities are unavailable. The CDR3, from cysteine to phenylalanine, totals 15 residues. Kept here is only the CDR3 DNA, which spans 45 bases and is read in frame from base 1. Trimming leaves V shorter by 6 bases and J shorter by 6 bases, with the junction holding 8 bases beyond the gene matches. CDR1 and CDR2, looked up from the germline V gene (reference sequence), are SEHNR and FQNEAQ. TCRbeta CDR3 regions were amplified from genomic DNA using the immunoSEQ Assay, a bias-controlled multiplex PCR. The original pipeline was this. The number of nucleated cells in each sample was estimated from the amplification of reference gene primers within the assay. To quantify the absolute abundance of each unique TCRbeta CDR3 rearrangement, sequence reads were collapsed and filtered. Productive Simpson clonality was computed per sample as the square root of Simpson's diversity index over productive rearrangements. The table was pulled from immuneACCESS by TCRdb, which kept in-frame rearrangements only. Such tables lose some clones; where checked, under half of the loss comes from unresolved V genes, and the rest has no known cause. V and J calls plus clone size are reproduced from that table; the DNA served to infer D and trimming. The sample yields about 230,000 clones; about 90% were counted once. Approximately 11% of the sample rests with the top ten.

The source of the sample is a study of blood T cell repertoires in COVID-19 (dated by TCRdb to 2018 to 2021). Regarding the research as a whole: Collaborator samples came from the United States, Italy and Spain and covered acute and convalescent phases of COVID-19. The material from the prospective study consisted of cDNA or gDNA derived from T cells, B-cell-depleted T cells, or PBMCs. Subjects who had been exposed to COVID-19, were actively infected with it, or had recovered from it provided the deeply sampled blood TCRbeta repertoires that made up the dataset. The repertoires were released in a freely available public database meant as a resource for research on the immune response to SARS-CoV-2. The samples were drawn from two sources: the first 160 participants of the ongoing ImmuneRACE study, and 1,254 subjects contributed by 6 global collaborators. Sample metadata almost always included a de-identified subject ID, COVID-19 status, age in years and sex. Where available, HLA class I and class II types were taken from metadata supplied by the sample provider and were not determined by assay-based typing.

General study outcomes and caveats: How much clinical and demographic metadata was included differed by source and by participant, and the metadata was provided uncurated.

Enrolling through a virtual design, the prospective study's participants ranged in age from roughly 18 to 100 years and lived across roughly 24 United States geographic areas. To assign participants to cohorts, the prospective study relied on clinical history that participants themselves reported in a screening survey and a study questionnaire. ImmuneRACE Cohort 3 recovered participants were defined by two consecutive negative NP/OP PCR tests, healthcare professional clearance, or symptom resolution. Mobile phlebotomists in the prospective study collected whole blood, serum and a nasopharyngeal or oropharyngeal swab from every participant. Additional blood draws and questionnaires over an approximately 2-month period could optionally be provided by prospective study participants. Prospective study blood samples were shipped either frozen or at room temperature before DNA extraction.

Sequenced: PBMCs or T cells enriched from blood (not recorded which). This clonotype was obtained from a man under 40 who had recovered from COVID-19. The chain links TRBV7-9 with TRBJ1-6; 7 central bases correspond to TRBD1. The DNA sequence is as follows: TGTGCCAGCAGTTCCCGACAGGGATTTAATTCACCCCTCCACTTT. This is translated as CASSSRQGFNSPLHF.